The following is a T cell receptor beta chain sequence with its context. Its antigen is as yet unknown. This sample stems from a study of T cell repertoires in cytomegalovirus infection. Across the study: Shared public TCR beta signatures pointed to both CMV infection and a matching HLA type.

Study-level points and caveats: There were HLA-C-restricted CMV-specific TCR beta clonotypes dominating the ex vivo response. Summed public TCR beta family frequency identified CMV carriers bearing the relevant HLA.

V was pared by 3 bases and J by 4 bases, with 8 bases of the junction left unmatched. The CDR3 extends over 16 amino acids. MiXCR was run by TCRdb on the reads, yielding one entry per CDR3 protein. There are about 450,000 distinct CDR3 sequences in the sample; 25% to 40% occur only once, and approximately 15% lies in the top ten. The sample taken for sequencing was PBMCs. This sequence joins TRBV12-3 or TRBV12-4 and TRBJ2-1; 8 bases are a match to TRBD2. The origin of this receptor is a human donor in good health (CMV status not recorded). Some clones in this sample may be carry-over from other donors' samples. The CDR3 spells CASSFGGGSFYNEQFF. In nucleotides, the CDR3 is TGTGCCAGCAGTTTCGGCGGGGGGTCTTTTTACAATGAGCAGTTCTTC.